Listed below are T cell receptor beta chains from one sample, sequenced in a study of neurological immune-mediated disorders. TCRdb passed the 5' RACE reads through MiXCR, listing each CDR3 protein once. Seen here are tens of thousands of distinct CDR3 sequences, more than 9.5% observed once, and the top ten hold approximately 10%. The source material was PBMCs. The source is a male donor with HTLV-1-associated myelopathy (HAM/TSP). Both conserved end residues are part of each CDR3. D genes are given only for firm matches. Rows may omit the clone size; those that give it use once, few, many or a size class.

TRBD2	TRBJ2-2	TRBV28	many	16	CASSISGGTNTGELFF	TGTGCCAGCAGCATTAGCGGGGGGACGAACACCGGGGAGCTGTTTTTT
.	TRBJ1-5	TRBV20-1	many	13	CSASPGGNQPQHF	TGCAGTGCAAGCCCCGGGGGGAATCAGCCCCAGCATTTT
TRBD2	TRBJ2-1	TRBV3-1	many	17	CASSPRPTSGGGDEQFF	TGTGCCAGCAGCCCTCGCCCCACTAGCGGGGGCGGGGATGAGCAGTTCTTC
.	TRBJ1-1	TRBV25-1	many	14	CASSEMTGSPEAFF	TGTGCCAGCAGTGAGATGACGGGGTCACCTGAAGCTTTCTTT
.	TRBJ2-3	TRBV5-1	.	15	CASRPASLGKDTQYF	TGCGCCAGCAGACCAGCCTCGCTGGGAAAAGATACGCAGTATTTT
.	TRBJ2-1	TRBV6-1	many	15	CASRKVVDSYNEQFF	TGTGCCAGCAGGAAAGTAGTAGACTCCTACAATGAGCAGTTCTTC
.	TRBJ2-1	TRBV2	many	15	CASSEDWGSYNEQFF	TGTGCCAGCAGTGAGGATTGGGGGAGCTACAATGAGCAGTTCTTC
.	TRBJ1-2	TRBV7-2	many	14	CASSLADGLDGYTF	TGTGCCAGCAGCTTAGCGGACGGGCTGGATGGCTACACCTTC
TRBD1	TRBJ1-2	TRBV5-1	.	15	CASSLGTGEHYGYTF	TGCGCCAGCAGCTTGGGGACAGGGGAGCACTATGGCTACACCTTC
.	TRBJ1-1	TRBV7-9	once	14	CASRAALTNTEACF	TGTGCCAGCAGGGCGGCCTTAACGAACACTGAAGCTTGCTTT
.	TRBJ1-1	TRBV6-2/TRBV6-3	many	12	CASSYRDTEAFF	TGTGCCAGCAGTTACCGGGACACTGAAGCTTTCTTT
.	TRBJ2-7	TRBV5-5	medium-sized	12	CASSLTSYEQYF	TGTGCCAGCAGCCTGACCAGCTACGAGCAGTACTTC
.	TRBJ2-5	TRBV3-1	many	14	CASSNVARQETQYF	TGTGCCAGCAGCAACGTAGCCAGACAAGAGACCCAGTACTTC
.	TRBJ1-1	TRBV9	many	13	CASSVRPNTEAFF	TGTGCCAGCAGCGTACGGCCAAACACTGAAGCTTTCTTT
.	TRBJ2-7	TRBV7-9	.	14	CASSLVQLPDEQYF	TGTGCCAGCAGCTTAGTACAGCTCCCCGACGAGCAGTACTTC
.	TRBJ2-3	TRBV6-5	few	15	CASSYGYEGPDTQYF	TGTGCCAGCAGTTACGGCTACGAGGGGCCGGATACGCAGTATTTT
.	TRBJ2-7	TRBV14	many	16	CASSQEGSFSLGEQYF	TGTGCCAGCAGCCAAGAAGGCAGCTTCTCTCTAGGGGAGCAGTACTTC
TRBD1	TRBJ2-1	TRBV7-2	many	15	CASSYDRGSYNEQFF	TGTGCCAGCAGCTACGACAGGGGCAGCTACAATGAGCAGTTCTTC
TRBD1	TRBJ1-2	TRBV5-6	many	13	CASSEGQSSGYTF	TGTGCCAGCAGCGAGGGACAGTCGTCGGGCTACACCTTC
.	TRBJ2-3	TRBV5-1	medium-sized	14	CASGVGPHTDTQYF	TGCGCCAGCGGCGTGGGACCCCACACAGATACGCAGTATTTT
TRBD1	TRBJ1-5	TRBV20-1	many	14	CSAPTGGVNQPQHF	TGCAGTGCCCCCACAGGGGGGGTCAATCAGCCCCAGCATTTT
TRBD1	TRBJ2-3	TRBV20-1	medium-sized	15	CSARETGSFTDTQYF	TGCAGTGCTAGAGAGACAGGGAGTTTCACAGATACGCAGTATTTT
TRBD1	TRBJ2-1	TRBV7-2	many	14	CASSLNRGSNEQFF	TGTGCCAGCAGCTTAAACAGGGGGTCCAATGAGCAGTTCTTC
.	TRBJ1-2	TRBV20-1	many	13	CSPKKGLGGGYTF	TGCAGCCCTAAAAAGGGGCTGGGGGGGGGCTACACCTTC
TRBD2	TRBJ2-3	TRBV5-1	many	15	CASSLERGAVDTQYF	TGCGCCAGCAGCTTGGAGCGGGGGGCCGTAGATACGCAGTATTTT
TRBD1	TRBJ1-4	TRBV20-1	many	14	CSAQGQEDDEKLFF	TGCAGTGCTCAGGGACAGGAGGATGATGAAAAACTGTTTTTT
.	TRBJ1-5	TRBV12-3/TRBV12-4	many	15	CASSLALRDSGPQHF	TGTGCCAGCAGTTTAGCGCTCCGGGACTCAGGTCCCCAGCATTTT
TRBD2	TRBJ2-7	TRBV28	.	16	CASSYGTSGNSYEQYF	TGTGCCAGCAGTTATGGGACTAGCGGGAATTCCTACGAGCAGTACTTC
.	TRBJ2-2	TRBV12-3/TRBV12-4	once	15	CAGNRKGAPTGELFF	TGTGCCGGCAACAGAAAAGGGGCGCCCACCGGGGAGCTGTTTTTT
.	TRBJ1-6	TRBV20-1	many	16	CSAREVGGRRNSPLHF	TGCAGTGCTAGAGAGGTCGGGGGACGGAGGAATTCACCCCTCCACTTT
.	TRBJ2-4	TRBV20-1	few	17	CSALQENHLLAKNIQYF	TGCAGTGCTTTACAGGAAAATCACTTATTAGCCAAAAACATTCAGTACTTC
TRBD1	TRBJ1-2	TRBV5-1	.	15	CASSSIQGQVYGYTF	TGCGCCAGCAGCAGTATACAGGGACAGGTCTATGGCTACACCTTC
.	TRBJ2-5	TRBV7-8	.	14	CASSLARSRETQYF	TGTGCCAGCAGCTTAGCTCGGTCAAGGGAGACCCAGTACTTC